This T cell receptor (beta chain) is drawn from a study of blood T cell repertoires in COVID-19. Study details: COVID-19 samples from acute and convalescent phases originated in the United States, Italy and Spain. Sources were T cells, B-cell-depleted T cells, or PBMCs; the material itself was cDNA or gDNA.

This table comes from immunoSEQ multiplex PCR, and its TCRdb copy is limited to in-frame clones, with some not included. The repertoire holds about 300,000 clones, with around 87% as singletons. Germline CDR1 and CDR2: LGHNA and YNFKEQ. This CDR3 has 17 amino acids. The J segment lost 4 bases and the V segment lost 0 bases, leaving 12 bases of the junction unmatched. This clone has only one observation. This rearrangement joins TRBV4-2 to TRBJ2-7, with 7 bases lining up with TRBD1. The specimen was peripheral blood. The origin of this receptor is a man between 65 and 79 years old with acute or convalescent COVID-19. The DNA for the CDR3 is TGTGCCAGCAGCCAAGACTCCTCAGGGACAGCGAGTTACGAGCAGTACTTC. Encoded protein: CASSQDSSGTASYEQYF.